The 18 T cell receptor beta chains presented below share a single source sample, sequenced in a study of shared clonotypes between healthy human individuals (dated by TCRdb to about 2020). The method behind the library was the immunoSEQ multiplex PCR assay. In its TCRdb copy, this immuneACCESS table keeps in-frame sequences only and misses some clones. Where compared with another copy, unresolved V genes explain less than half of these, and the others have no known cause. This sample has around 510,000 clones in its table, and roughly 95% of those were observed once. Under 0.065% of the sample rests with the top ten. Source material: naive CD4+ T cells sorted from blood. The cell subset or site label, read with the paper, signifies: CD45RA+ positively selected. These receptors were collected from a woman aged 25-40 years in good health.

This sequence joins TRBV10-3 and TRBJ2-1; 10 positions match TRBD2. V shed 0 bases and J 4 bases; nucleotides not matched to a gene: 15. Germline V gene data show CDR1 as ENHRY and CDR2 as SYGVKD. CDR3 size: 20 residues. The CDR3 coding sequence is TGTGCCATCAGTGAGTCAGGAGCGGGAGGGCCCGCTGGCATATACAATGAGCAGTTCTTC. Translated: CAISESGAGGPAGIYNEQFF.

This chain connects TRBV7-9 to TRBJ1-1; TRBD1 is a possible D gene (5 bases). CDR1 and CDR2 (germline): SEHNR, FQNEAQ (reference sequence). Trimming shortened V by 4 bases and J by 4 bases, and 16 bases separated the two germline ends. CDR3 size: 15 residues. The CDR3 spells CASSSPGVSGTEAFF. The CDR3 region has the DNA TGTGCCAGCAGCTCCCCGGGGGTATCGGGCACTGAAGCTTTCTTT. Together with reference TRBV7-9 and TRBJ1-1, the CDR3 gives the full variable domain: DTGVSQNPRHKITKRGQNVTFRCDPISEHNRLYWYRQTLGQGPEFLTYFQNEAQLEKSRLLSDRFSAERPKGSFSTLEIQRTEQGDSAMYLCASSSPGVSGTEAFFGQGTRLTVV.

The J gene is TRBJ1-2, the V gene TRBV4-1; D might be TRBD1 (5 bases). V lost 3 bases and J lost 10, with 9 bases in between. Germline V gene lookup returns CDR1 MGHRA and CDR2 YSYEKL. The CDR3 runs 11 residues. Here the CDR3 reads CASSHRQIYTF. In nucleotides, the CDR3 is TGCGCCAGCAGCCACCGACAGATCTACACCTTC.

This clone appeared once. J is TRBJ2-3 and V is TRBV28, with 9 bases aligning to TRBD2. The CDR3 has 16 amino acids. The J segment lost 2 bases and the V segment lost 2 bases, leaving 5 bases of the junction unmatched. In germline, CDR1 is MDHEN, CDR2 SYDVKM. This CDR3 is CASSLGLAGITDTQYF. The DNA of the CDR3 is TGTGCCAGCAGTTTAGGGCTAGCGGGAATCACAGATACGCAGTATTTT.

This sequence joins TRBV30 and TRBJ1-1, with 8 nucleotides matching TRBD1. The germline V gene encodes CDR1 GTSNPN and CDR2 SVGIG (reference sequence). Losses at the gene ends were 5 bases for V and 7 bases for J; bases not matched to a gene: 12. This CDR3 region has 14 residues. CDR3 nucleotides: TGTGCCTGGGGAACCGGGACAGGTTTTCTTGAAGCTTTCTTT. Protein product: CAWGTGTGFLEAFF.

V and J are TRBV28 and TRBJ1-1; tentatively, D is TRBD1 (5 bases). V was pared by 5 bases and J by 1 base, with 11 bases between. CDR1 is MDHEN and CDR2 is SYDVKM in the germline V gene. The CDR3 spans 14 residues. CDR3 loop: CASSMTDQNTEAFF. In DNA, the CDR3 is TGTGCCAGCAGTATGACAGACCAGAACACTGAAGCTTTCTTT.

The chain joins TRBV7-8 to TRBJ1-4, with D tentatively TRBD1 (6 bases). The germline CDR1 and CDR2 sequences are SGHVS and FQNEAQ. This CDR3 comprises 16 residues. Trimming cost V 5 bases and J 0 bases, with 13 bases left between them. This CDR3 is CASSHGGGATNEKLFF. CDR3 coding DNA: TGTGCCAGCAGCCATGGGGGCGGTGCAACTAATGAAAAACTGTTTTTT.

This clone is a singleton in its sample. The V and J genes are TRBV28 and TRBJ2-7, with D maybe TRBD1 (6 bases). From germline, CDR1 is MDHEN and CDR2 SYDVKM. V was trimmed by 7 bases and J by 0 bases, leaving 19 bases between them. The CDR3 spans 16 residues. CDR3 amino acids: CASTSRGYPGSYEQYF. The CDR3 DNA reads TGTGCCAGCACTTCAAGGGGGTACCCGGGCTCCTACGAGCAGTACTTC.

The chain couples TRBV27 to TRBJ2-3; TRBD2 might be the D (5 bases). This CDR3 is built from 14 residues. Trimming took 7 bases from V and 5 from J, leaving 16 bases between them. CDR1 is MNHEY and CDR2 is SMNVEV in the germline V gene (reference sequence). The CDR3 DNA reads TGTGCCAGCACCTCACTAGTCCTGGGAGATACGCAGTATTTT. Translating gives CASTSLVLGDTQYF.

The V gene is TRBV28, the J gene TRBJ1-2; 10 positions agree with TRBD1. Germline V gene lookup returns CDR1 MDHEN and CDR2 SYDVKM. Losses at the gene ends were 4 bases for V and 4 bases for J; bases not matched to a gene: 6. The CDR3 is made up of 15 amino acids. CDR3 DNA sequence: TGTGCCAGCAGTTCTATGGGACAGGGGTTCTATGGCTACACCTTC. Its protein is CASSSMGQGFYGYTF.

This chain links TRBV9 with TRBJ2-3; TRBD1 is a possible D gene (6 bases). The germline V gene encodes CDR1 SGDLS and CDR2 YYNGEE. The CDR3 consists of 15 residues. V gave up 3 bases and J gave up 1 base, with 12 bases separating them. CDR3 coding DNA: TGTGCCAGCAGCGGACCATCAGGGGGCACAGATACGCAGTATTTT. Residues: CASSGPSGGTDTQYF.

The chain has TRBV6-5 and TRBJ2-3; 8 positions match TRBD2. The CDR3 totals 14 residues. Unmatched junction bases numbered 2, after V lost 6 bases and J lost 0 bases. The germline V gene has CDR1 MNHEY and CDR2 SVGAGI. The CDR3 DNA is TGTGCCAGCAGGTTAGCGGGAAGCACAGATACGCAGTATTTT. It specifies CASRLAGSTDTQYF.

V gene TRBV19 combines with J gene TRBJ2-2; a possible D gene is TRBD2 (5 bases). The CDR3 sequence is 12 residues long. Germline-derived CDR1 and CDR2 are LNHDA and SQIVND (reference sequence). The V gene lost 7 bases and the J gene lost 5 bases, with 8 bases spanning the gap. The CDR3 sequence is CASTGKTGELFF. The CDR3 DNA reads as TGTGCCAGTACCGGGAAAACCGGGGAGCTGTTTTTT.

This chain joins TRBV6-5 and TRBJ1-1; weak D call: TRBD1 (5 bases). CDR3 length: 11 amino acids. Trimming cost V 8 bases and J 6 bases, with 10 bases left between them. Germline CDR1 reads MNHEY; CDR2 reads SVGAGI. CDR3 in amino acids: CASGGWAEAFF. The DNA of the CDR3 is TGTGCCAGCGGGGGGTGGGCTGAAGCTTTCTTT.

This clone was counted once. The V call is TRBV5-1, the J call TRBJ2-7; 7 bases are a match to TRBD1. Trimming cost V 4 bases and J 0 bases; bases outside gene matches: 7. The length of the CDR3 is 15 residues. Germline-derived CDR1 and CDR2 are SGHRS and YFSETQ. The CDR3 DNA follows: TGCGCCAGCAGCGGGGACAGCGGCCCCTCCTACGAGCAGTACTTC. Translating it yields CASSGDSGPSYEQYF.

The chain recombines TRBV28 with TRBJ2-4; TRBD2 agrees at 8 bases. This CDR3 is built from 14 residues. Germline V lookup: CDR1 MDHEN, CDR2 SYDVKM. After removal of 7 bases from V and 3 bases from J, the junction contained 5 bases not matched to a gene. This chain's CDR3 is CASIGGGLKNIQYF. The CDR3 DNA reads as TGTGCCAGCATCGGCGGGGGGCTCAAAAACATTCAGTACTTC.

The gene calls are TRBV2 and TRBJ1-1, with no clear D. The CDR3 extends over 14 amino acids. Germline values: CDR1 SNHLY, CDR2 FYNNEI. Trimming took off 1 base at V and 0 bases at J, with 6 bases between the two ends. The DNA for the CDR3 is TGTGCCAGCAGTGAAGAACAGCTGAACACTGAAGCTTTCTTT. Protein sequence: CASSEEQLNTEAFF.

The CDR3 coding sequence is TGTGCCAGCTCACCGCTGACAGGGCGTCTAAACAATGAGCAGTTCTTC. Its protein product is CASSPLTGRLNNEQFF. V is TRBV18 and J is TRBJ2-1; 7 bases map to TRBD1. V lost 3 bases and J lost 5; bases outside the gene matches: 10. The CDR3 is made up of 16 amino acids. Per the germline V gene, CDR1 is KGHSH and CDR2 is LQKENI.